This entry describes one TCR beta chain. The entry originates in a study of blood T cell repertoires in COVID-19. Whole-study context: Acute and convalescent COVID-19 specimens originated in the United States, Italy and Spain.

The table came from immunoSEQ multiplex PCR; TCRdb's copy has only in-frame clones and leaves some out. The sample records about half a million clones, approximately 85% being singletons. After removal of 2 bases from V and 1 base from J, the junction contained 4 bases not matched to a gene. This CDR3 spans 17 amino acids. Germline V gene data show CDR1 as KGHSH and CDR2 as LQKENI. The TCR originated in a human donor in a cohort sampled during active COVID-19. The chain links TRBV18 to TRBJ1-5, with TRBD1 matching 11 bases. Sample: peripheral blood. The CDR3 bases are TGTGCCAGCTCACCAGGACAGGGGGCTTTCAGCAATCAGCCCCAGCATTTT. The encoded protein is CASSPGQGAFSNQPQHF.